One T cell receptor (beta chain) is described in this entry. Its cognate antigen is unknown. Trimming took off 5 bases at V and 3 bases at J, with 11 bases between the two ends. CDR1 and CDR2 (germline): SGHAT, FQDESV (reference sequence). The CDR3 consists of 13 residues. It was through 5'RACE template switching that TCR cDNA was made, with a universal primer site and UMIs added. A single record per CDR3 protein comes from TCRdb applying MiXCR to the 5' RACE reads. There are under 600,000 distinct CDR3 sequences in the sample; approximately 12% occur only once, and 11% to 15% lies in the top ten. This entry comes from a study of T cells after yellow fever vaccination. Findings and caveats of the study: The study found a weaker secondary response that peaked faster, day 5 versus 15.

The sequencing used PBMCs, collected on the day of the yellow fever booster vaccination. The chain uses TRBV11-1 and TRBJ2-7, with D unresolved. The sequence derives from a man aged 25 to 40 who received the YFV17D yellow fever vaccine. The CDR3 here is CASSQAQNYEQYF. In nucleotides, the CDR3 is TGTGCCAGCAGCCAAGCGCAGAACTACGAGCAGTACTTC.